Presented here are 18 T cell receptor beta chains from one specimen sequenced in a study of T cell responses to AZD1222 COVID-19 vaccine. Sequencing used immunoSEQ multiplex PCR; TCRdb keeps in-frame clones, though not all of them. The data contain 120,000 or so clones, 85% to 90% of them singletons. Here the sequenced sample was peripheral blood, taken on day 0 of AZD1222 vaccination. These receptors were collected from an adult in good health.

This clone was observed a handful of times. The V gene is TRBV19, the J gene TRBJ2-1, with D unresolved. The CDR3 runs 11 residues. Germline CDR1 reads LNHDA; CDR2 reads SQIVND (reference sequence). V lost 5 bases and J 5 bases, leaving 4 bases between the germline ends. CDR3 nucleotides: TGTGCCAGTAGTGGCCACAATGAGCAGTTCTTC. Protein product: CASSGHNEQFF.

V usage is TRBV9 and J usage is TRBJ1-3; D call uncertain. Germline V gene data show CDR1 as SGDLS and CDR2 as YYNGEE. Trimming pared 3 bases from V and 4 bases from J, leaving 20 bases between. The CDR3 has 17 amino acids. The CDR3 DNA is TGTGCCAGCAGCGAGCCCACGGACGTGGACCTGGGAAACACCATATATTTT. This gives the protein CASSEPTDVDLGNTIYF.

As concerns this clone: Other DNA variants within this sample encode the same CDR3. V usage is TRBV9 and J usage is TRBJ1-6; the D is unclear. The CDR3 extends over 15 amino acids. With 0 bases removed from V and 2 bases from J, the gap between germline ends came to 6 bases. Germline assignment: CDR1 SGDLS and CDR2 YYNGEE. CDR3 in amino acids: CASSVDGAYNSPLHF. DNA for the CDR3: TGTGCCAGCAGCGTAGACGGTGCCTATAATTCACCCCTCCACTTT.

DNA for the CDR3: TGCGCCAGCAGCTTGGACGGTACTACAACTAATGAAAAACTGTTTTTT. Translation: CASSLDGTTTNEKLFF. The V call is TRBV5-1, the J call TRBJ1-4; D remains ambiguous. Germline CDR1 SGHRS, CDR2 YFSETQ. The CDR3 is 16 amino acids. V shed 0 bases and J shed 0 bases, with 9 bases lying between them.

This rearrangement joins TRBV5-1 to TRBJ2-1; D may match TRBD1 or TRBD2 (5 bases each). V was pared by 0 bases and J by 14 bases, with 12 bases between. This CDR3 is built from 12 residues. Germline values: CDR1 SGHRS, CDR2 YFSETQ. CDR3 sequence: CASSLDSGTEFF. The CDR3 DNA reads TGCGCCAGCAGCTTGGACTCCGGGACGGAGTTCTTC.

The chain combines TRBV19 with TRBJ2-1; 11 bases are shared with TRBD2. V was pared by 1 base and J by 6 bases, with 8 bases of the junction left unmatched. CDR1 and CDR2 from the germline V gene are LNHDA and SQIVND (reference sequence). The CDR3 loop spans 17 amino acids. The CDR3 loop reads CASSIVNSGRAINEQFF. The CDR3 DNA is TGTGCCAGTAGTATAGTGAATAGCGGGAGGGCCATCAATGAGCAGTTCTTC.

V usage is TRBV3-1 (or the pseudogene TRBV3-2) and J usage is TRBJ2-5; 10 bases agree with TRBD2. This CDR3 is 17 amino acids long. The ends lost 1 base at V and 1 base at J; junction bases unmatched: 6. Germline CDR1 and CDR2: LGHDT and YNNKEL (reference sequence). The CDR3 region has the DNA TGTGCCAGCAGCCAAGCCTTACTAGCGGGGATCCAAGAGACCCAGTACTTC. Translation gives CASSQALLAGIQETQYF.

The chain uses TRBV11-3 and TRBJ2-1, with 8 bases aligning to TRBD2. Germline assignment: CDR1 SGHNT and CDR2 YENEEA. The CDR3 has 17 residues. Trimming cost V 1 base and J 6 bases; bases outside gene matches: 11. Here the CDR3 DNA reads TGTGCCAGCAGCTTAGGGTTGGGGACTAGGCCCCTCAATGAGCAGTTCTTC. Amino acids: CASSLGLGTRPLNEQFF.

The CDR3 DNA follows: TGTGCCAGCAGCCAATCACCGGCGGGCTACACCTTC. Protein sequence: CASSQSPAGYTF. The chain combines TRBV3-1 (or the pseudogene TRBV3-2) with TRBJ1-2, with D uncertain. Germline lookup yields CDR1 LGHDT and CDR2 YNNKEL (reference sequence). Trimming stripped 2 bases from V and 8 bases from J, with 9 bases between. This CDR3 has 12 residues.

Only one count was recorded for this clone. The DNA of the CDR3 is TGTGCCACTAGGGCTAGCGGAAGCTACGAGCAGTACTTC. This translates into CATRASGSYEQYF. The chain carries TRBV6-6 and TRBJ2-7, with TRBD2 matching over 7 bases. The CDR3 has 13 amino acids. The germline V gene has CDR1 MNHNY and CDR2 SVGAGI (reference sequence). The V gene end was trimmed by 10 bases and the J gene end by 3 bases; junction bases not matched to a gene: 9.

V is TRBV6-2 or TRBV6-3 and J is TRBJ2-1, with TRBD2 identical over 12 bases. CDR1 is MNHEY and CDR2 is SVGEGT in the germline V gene. CDR3 size: 19 residues. V lost 2 bases and J lost 8; bases outside the gene matches: 16. This CDR3 reads CASSYDLTSGGYRPYEQFF. CDR3 bases: TGTGCCAGCAGTTACGACCTGACTAGCGGGGGATACCGGCCGTATGAGCAGTTCTTC.

The gene calls are TRBV6-5 and TRBJ2-5, with 10 bases identical to TRBD1. The V gene end was trimmed by 10 bases and the J gene end by 4 bases; junction bases not matched to a gene: 9. The CDR3 extends over 14 amino acids. CDR1 MNHEY and CDR2 SVGAGI come from the germline V gene. CDR3: CATTPDRGRETQYF. CDR3 sequence (DNA): TGTGCCACCACGCCGGACAGGGGGAGAGAGACCCAGTACTTC.

The rearrangement uses TRBV5-1 and TRBJ2-3; TRBD2 agrees at 10 bases. Trimming at V came to 4 bases and at J to 4 bases, leaving 6 bases not matched to a gene. The CDR3 spans 15 residues. Germline CDR1 reads SGHRS; CDR2 reads YFSETQ. In DNA form, the CDR3 reads TGCGCCAGCAGCGGGTCTACTAGCGGGGCAGATACGCAGTATTTT. Protein: CASSGSTSGADTQYF.

The rearrangement joins TRBV2 to TRBJ2-3; TRBD2 is a possible D gene (5 bases). The V gene's germline CDR1 is SNHLY and CDR2 FYNNEI. The CDR3 contains 14 residues. The V gene lost 5 bases and the J gene lost 11 bases, with 20 bases spanning the gap. The CDR3 nucleotides are TGTGCCAGCAGTCCGGGAAATGAGGCCATCAAGCAGTATTTT. It encodes CASSPGNEAIKQYF.

The J gene is TRBJ2-1, the V gene TRBV5-1, with D possibly matching TRBD2 (7 bases). V was clipped by 4 bases and J by 7 bases, with 18 bases between them. Germline V gene data show CDR1 as SGHRS and CDR2 as YFSETQ. The CDR3 sequence is 15 residues long. CDR3 sequence (DNA): TGCGCCAGCAGCCTGGGGGCTAGCGGAAGTAATGAGCAGTTCTTC. This gives the protein CASSLGASGSNEQFF.

The chain recombines TRBV7-9 with TRBJ1-2; D might be TRBD1 (5 bases). V lost 3 bases to trimming and J lost 8 bases, with 13 bases between them. Germline V gene lookup returns CDR1 SEHNR and CDR2 FQNEAQ (reference sequence). This CDR3 is 13 amino acids long. The CDR3 DNA reads TGTGCCAGCAGCTTGGGGGAGGAGGGAGGCTACACCTTC. Translated, it gives CASSLGEEGGYTF.

This sequence joins TRBV2 and TRBJ1-5; tentatively, D is TRBD1 (5 bases). CDR3 length: 15 amino acids. From germline, CDR1 is SNHLY and CDR2 FYNNEI. The V and J ends lost 3 bases and 5 bases respectively, with 14 bases between them. The DNA for the CDR3 is TGTGCCAGCAGTGACGCCGGGGGGATAGATCAGCCCCAGCATTTT. Its protein product is CASSDAGGIDQPQHF.

The genes are TRBV7-2 and TRBJ2-3; D is possibly TRBD2 (5 bases). Per germline, CDR1 SGHTA and CDR2 FQGNSA. Trimming pared 2 bases from V and 0 bases from J, leaving 9 bases between. The CDR3 runs 15 residues. Written as DNA, the CDR3 is TGTGCCAGCAGCTTATGGTCGGGAAGCACAGATACGCAGTATTTT. Translated, it gives CASSLWSGSTDTQYF.